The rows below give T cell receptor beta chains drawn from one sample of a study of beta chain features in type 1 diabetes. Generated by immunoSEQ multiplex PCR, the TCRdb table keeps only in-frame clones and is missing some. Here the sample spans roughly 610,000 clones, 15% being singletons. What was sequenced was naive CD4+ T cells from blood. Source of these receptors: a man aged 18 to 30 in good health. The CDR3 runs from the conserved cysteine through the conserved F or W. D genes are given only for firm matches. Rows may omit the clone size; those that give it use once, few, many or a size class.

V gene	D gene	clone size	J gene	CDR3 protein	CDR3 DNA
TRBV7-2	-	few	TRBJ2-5	CASSLVSGETQYF	TGTGCCAGCAGCTTAGTTTCGGGGGAGACCCAGTACTTC
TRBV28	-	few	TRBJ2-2	CASSRLPGELFF	TGTGCCAGCAGCCGACTTCCCGGGGAGCTGTTTTTT
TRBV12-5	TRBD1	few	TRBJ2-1	CASGWTGDPGSEQFF	TGTGCTAGTGGTTGGACAGGCGACCCTGGGAGCGAGCAGTTCTTC
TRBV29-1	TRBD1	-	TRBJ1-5	CSVEDRESNQPQHF	TGCAGCGTTGAGGACAGGGAATCCAATCAGCCCCAGCATTTT
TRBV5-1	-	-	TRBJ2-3	CASSLLGDTDTQYF	TGCGCCAGCAGCTTACTAGGGGATACAGATACGCAGTATTTT
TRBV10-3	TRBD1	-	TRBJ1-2	CASAPQGEYYGYTF	TGTGCCAGCGCACCACAGGGGGAATACTATGGCTACACCTTC
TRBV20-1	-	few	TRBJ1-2	CSAFFDGYTF	TGCAGTGCTTTCTTTGATGGCTACACCTTC
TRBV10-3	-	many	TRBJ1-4	CASQETAATNEKLFF	TGTGCCAGCCAAGAGACAGCCGCAACTAATGAAAAACTGTTTTTT
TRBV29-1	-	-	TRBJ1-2	CSVQNLHSRGELNYGYTF	TGCAGCGTCCAAAATCTCCACAGTCGAGGGGAGCTGAACTATGGCTACACCTTC
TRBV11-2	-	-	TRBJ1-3	CASSLTSTGNTIYF	TGTGCCAGCAGCTTGACAAGTACTGGAAACACCATATATTTT
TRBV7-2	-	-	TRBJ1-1	CASSRGAGLNTEAFF	TGTGCCAGCAGCCGAGGGGCAGGGTTGAACACTGAAGCTTTCTTT
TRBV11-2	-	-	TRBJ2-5	CASSPGLPRWETQYF	TGTGCCAGCAGCCCTGGACTACCCCGGTGGGAGACCCAGTACTTC
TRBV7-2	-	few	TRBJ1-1	CASSKQGIRGAFF	TGTGCCAGCAGCAAACAGGGAATTCGTGGAGCTTTCTTT
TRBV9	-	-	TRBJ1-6	CASSAQQGYNSPLHF	TGTGCCAGCAGCGCACAACAGGGATATAATTCACCCCTCCACTTT
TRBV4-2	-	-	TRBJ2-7	CASSQAGTQQYF	TGTGCCAGCAGCCAAGCCGGGACACAGCAGTACTTC
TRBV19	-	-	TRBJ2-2	CASSITGITGELFF	TGTGCCAGTAGTATAACAGGGATCACCGGGGAGCTGTTTTTT
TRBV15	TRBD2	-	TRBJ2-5	CATREGTTQETQYF	TGTGCCACCAGAGAGGGGACTACCCAAGAGACCCAGTACTTC
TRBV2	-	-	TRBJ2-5	CASSWTLETQYF	TGTGCCAGCAGTTGGACCCTCGAGACCCAGTACTTC
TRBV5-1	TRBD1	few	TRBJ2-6	CASSLAWQGAGSGANVLTF	TGCGCCAGCAGCTTGGCCTGGCAGGGGGCTGGATCTGGGGCCAACGTCCTGACTTTC
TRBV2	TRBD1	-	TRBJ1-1	CASSADRAAFF	TGTGCCAGCAGTGCTGACAGGGCAGCTTTCTTT
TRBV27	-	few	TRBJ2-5	CASSSRGRETQYF	TGTGCCAGCAGTTCCAGGGGGAGGGAGACCCAGTACTTC
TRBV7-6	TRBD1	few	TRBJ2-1	CASSLVKGQGANFNEQFF	TGTGCCAGCAGCTTAGTTAAGGGACAGGGGGCAAATTTCAATGAGCAGTTCTTC
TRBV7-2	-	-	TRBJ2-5	CASSLAHRPETQYF	TGTGCCAGCAGCTTAGCTCACAGGCCCGAGACCCAGTACTTC
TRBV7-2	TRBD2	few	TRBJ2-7	CASSKGLAAYEQYF	TGTGCCAGCAGCAAGGGACTAGCAGCGTACGAGCAGTACTTC
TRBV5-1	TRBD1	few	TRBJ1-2	CASSLDRGVSYTF	TGCGCCAGCAGCTTGGACAGGGGAGTCAGCTACACCTTC
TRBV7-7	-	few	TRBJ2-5	CASSLGFEETQYF	TGTGCTAGCAGCTTAGGCTTCGAAGAGACCCAGTACTTC
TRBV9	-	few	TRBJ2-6	CASSGSLRTVGANVLTF	TGTGCCAGCAGCGGATCACTTCGGACAGTTGGGGCCAACGTCCTGACTTTC
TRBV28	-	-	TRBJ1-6	CASTTNSPLHF	TGTGCCAGCACCACTAATTCACCCCTCCACTTT
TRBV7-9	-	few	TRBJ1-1	CASSLEGVWGTEAFF	TGTGCCAGCAGCTTAGAGGGGGTTTGGGGCACTGAAGCTTTCTTT
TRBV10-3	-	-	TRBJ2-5	CAISEGLGPTQETQYF	TGTGCCATCAGTGAGGGACTTGGTCCGACCCAAGAGACCCAGTACTTC
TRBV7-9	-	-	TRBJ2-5	CASSYWRVYQETQYF	TGTGCCAGCAGCTACTGGCGGGTATACCAAGAGACCCAGTACTTC
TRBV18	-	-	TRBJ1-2	CASSPERGGAYGYTF	TGTGCCAGCTCACCAGAGAGGGGAGGAGCCTATGGCTACACCTTC
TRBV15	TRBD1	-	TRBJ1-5	CATSRDAQGARSGNQPQHF	TGTGCCACCAGCAGAGACGCACAGGGGGCGCGGAGCGGCAATCAGCCCCAGCATTTT
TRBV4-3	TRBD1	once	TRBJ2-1	CASSQGPPGTGGYNEQFF	TGCGCCAGCAGCCAAGGGCCGCCCGGGACAGGGGGCTACAATGAGCAGTTCTTC
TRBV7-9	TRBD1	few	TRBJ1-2	CASSETGGYTF	TGTGCCAGCAGCGAGACAGGGGGCTACACCTTC
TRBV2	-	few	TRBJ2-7	CASARDRLRYEQYF	TGTGCCAGCGCCAGGGACCGGCTCCGCTACGAGCAGTACTTC
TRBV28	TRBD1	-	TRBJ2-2	CASTSTGRNTGELFF	TGTGCCAGCACTTCGACAGGGAGGAACACCGGGGAGCTGTTTTTT
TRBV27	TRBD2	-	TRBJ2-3	CASSFSSGRTTDTQYF	TGTGCCAGCAGTTTTTCTAGCGGGAGGACCACAGATACGCAGTATTTT
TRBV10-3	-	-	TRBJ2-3	CATLVGGTQYF	TGTGCCACCCTCGTCGGGGGTACGCAGTATTTT
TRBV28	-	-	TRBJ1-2	CASSIQRGGHYGYTF	TGTGCCAGCAGTATACAGAGGGGAGGTCACTATGGCTACACCTTC
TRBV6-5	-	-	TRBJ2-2	CASSYAGLTGELFF	TGTGCCAGCAGTTACGCAGGGTTGACCGGGGAGCTGTTTTTT
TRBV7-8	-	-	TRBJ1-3	CASSLASGTVSGNTIYF	TGTGCCAGCAGCTTAGCGTCAGGGACTGTGTCTGGAAACACCATATATTTT
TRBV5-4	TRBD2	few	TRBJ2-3	CASTPRRGGPTDTQYF	TGTGCCAGCACCCCGAGGCGGGGGGGCCCCACAGATACGCAGTATTTT
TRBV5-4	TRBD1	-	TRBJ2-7	CASSLTGGLMYEQYF	TGTGCCAGCAGCTTAACAGGGGGGTTGATGTACGAGCAGTACTTC